Below are 6 T cell receptor beta chains sequenced from a single sample in a study of control samples from healthy donors and cancer patients. The protocol was immunoSEQ multiplex PCR, while the TCRdb copy is restricted to in-frame clones and leaves out a portion. The table shows under 130,000 clones, with about 89% occurring only once. The sample taken for sequencing was PBMCs. These receptors originate from a man in his fifties or sixties with lung cancer.

This chain uses TRBV5-4 with TRBJ2-5; maybe TRBD1 (6 bases). This CDR3 is built from 14 residues. CDR1 and CDR2 (germline): SGHNT, YYREEE (reference sequence). The V end lost 3 bases, the J end lost 1 base, and 10 bases lay between the germline ends. CDR3 residues: CASSSGQLQETQYF. The DNA for the CDR3 is TGTGCCAGCAGCTCCGGACAGCTCCAAGAGACCCAGTACTTC.

This sequence joins TRBV9 and TRBJ2-2; 11 nucleotides align to TRBD2. The CDR3 covers 19 residues. With 4 bases clipped from V and 4 bases from J, the junction kept 15 bases outside the gene matches. Germline V gene lookup returns CDR1 SGDLS and CDR2 YYNGEE. The CDR3 nucleotides read TGTGCCAGCAGCTCCCACTTACCCGGGCTAGCGGGAGGCACCGGGGAGCTGTTTTTT. This encodes CASSSHLPGLAGGTGELFF.

The chain joins TRBV30 to TRBJ1-6; D remains unclear. The V gene's germline CDR1 is GTSNPN and CDR2 SVGIG (reference sequence). This CDR3 has 19 amino acids. V lost 0 bases, J lost 12 bases, and 30 bases lay in between. CDR3 sequence reads: CAWSVLMVGGAGLKKPLHF. Here the CDR3 DNA reads TGTGCCTGGAGTGTACTAATGGTTGGTGGAGCAGGTTTAAAGAAACCCCTCCACTTT.

The chain joins TRBV7-9 to TRBJ1-5; D is undetermined. The V end was cut by 2 bases, the J end by 4 bases, with 6 bases between. The CDR3 runs 13 residues. Germline V gives CDR1 SEHNR, CDR2 FQNEAQ (reference sequence). The CDR3 nucleotides read TGTGCCAGCAGCTTAACCCAGAATCAGCCCCAGCATTTT. This sequence encodes CASSLTQNQPQHF. The full variable domain, with the rest looked up from reference TRBV7-9 and TRBJ1-5, is DTGVSQNPRHKITKRGQNVTFRCDPISEHNRLYWYRQTLGQGPEFLTYFQNEAQLEKSRLLSDRFSAERPKGSFSTLEIQRTEQGDSAMYLCASSLTQNQPQHFGDGTRLSIL.

This chain joins TRBV25-1 and TRBJ2-5; D remains ambiguous. The germline gives CDR1 MGHDK, CDR2 SYGVNS. This CDR3 contains 15 residues. V was cut by 5 bases and J by 5 bases, with 18 bases left in between. This CDR3 reads CASSPRIGSLETQYF. The CDR3 DNA reads as TGTGCCAGCAGTCCAAGAATAGGGTCCCTTGAGACCCAGTACTTC.

V gene TRBV6-5 combines with J gene TRBJ2-5; D possibly corresponds to TRBD1 (6 bases). Per the germline V gene, CDR1 is MNHEY and CDR2 is SVGAGI. The CDR3 runs to 15 residues. Trimming took off 6 bases at V and 2 bases at J, with 16 bases between the two ends. The CDR3 nucleotides read TGTGCCAGCAGGGCACAGGGATGGAGGCAAGAGACCCAGTACTTC. Protein sequence: CASRAQGWRQETQYF.